This passage covers 11 T cell receptor beta chains from one sample sequenced in a study of cytomegalovirus exposure and HLA in healthy donors. PCR amplification relied on 60 Vbeta primers (plus 13 Jbeta primers). Repertoires were generated with immunoSEQ multiplex PCR, while TCRdb's copy carries only in-frame clones and drops some. The sample shows 50,000 to 65,000 clones, about 75% of them seen only once. Sequencing was done on a sample of PBMCs. These receptors all stem from a woman aged 40 to 55 in good health and CMV-seropositive.

This chain's CDR3 is CASSQWSQGMNTEAFF. CDR3 in DNA: TGCGCCAGCAGCCAATGGTCACAGGGCATGAACACTGAAGCTTTCTTT. The J gene is TRBJ1-1, the V gene TRBV4-1, with D perhaps TRBD1 (6 bases). The ends were cut back, 2 bases at V and 0 bases at J, with 13 bases in the middle. Germline CDR1 and CDR2: MGHRA and YSYEKL. This CDR3 is 16 amino acids long.

This sequence joins TRBV6-5 and TRBJ1-2, with D perhaps TRBD1 (5 bases). The CDR3 spans 12 residues. Germline CDR1 is MNHEY and CDR2 is SVGAGI. The V gene lost 3 bases and the J gene lost 8 bases, with 10 bases spanning the gap. DNA of the CDR3: TGTGCCAGCAGTTATCAGGGTCTCGGCTACACCTTC. It is translated as CASSYQGLGYTF.

The chain is built from TRBV9 and TRBJ1-1; 7 nucleotides align to TRBD1. Germline CDR1 is SGDLS and CDR2 is YYNGEE. This CDR3 has 14 amino acids. The ends lost 1 base at V and 4 bases at J; junction bases unmatched: 4. The DNA for the CDR3 is TGTGCCAGCAGCGTAACAGGGGATGGCACTGAAGCTTTCTTT. It yields the protein CASSVTGDGTEAFF.

This chain uses TRBV9 with TRBJ1-2; D not resolved. The CDR3 contains 14 residues. Deletions cut 4 bases from V and 3 bases from J, with 13 bases between. The germline V gene has CDR1 SGDLS and CDR2 YYNGEE. CDR3 loop: CASSPRTQDYGYTF. As DNA, the CDR3 is TGTGCCAGCAGCCCCCGTACTCAAGACTATGGCTACACCTTC.

The V gene is TRBV6-5, the J gene TRBJ1-6, with 7 bases identical to TRBD1. The germline V gene has CDR1 MNHEY and CDR2 SVGAGI. The CDR3 spans 15 residues. V dropped 10 bases and J dropped 4; count of bases not matched to a gene: 10. As DNA, the CDR3 is TGTGCCACCCGAGGGACAGATCCTTATAATTCACCCCTCCACTTT. It yields the protein CATRGTDPYNSPLHF.

This chain connects TRBV30 to TRBJ1-1, with a possible D match to TRBD1 (5 bases). The CDR3 has 12 amino acids. Germline assignment: CDR1 GTSNPN and CDR2 SVGIG (reference sequence). The germline V and J ends were trimmed by 5 bases and 8 bases, with 15 bases remaining between them. CDR3 region: CAWSPGAQEAFF. CDR3 bases: TGTGCCTGGTCCCCTGGGGCCCAGGAAGCTTTCTTT.

This chain joins TRBV10-3 and TRBJ2-1; tentative D call: TRBD1 (6 bases). Germline assignment: CDR1 ENHRY and CDR2 SYGVKD. V was clipped by 3 bases and J by 1 base, with 10 bases between them. The CDR3 extends over 15 amino acids. The CDR3 here is CAISDTGYSYNEQFF. CDR3 nucleotide sequence: TGTGCCATCAGTGACACAGGGTATTCCTACAATGAGCAGTTCTTC.

The chain is built from TRBV5-4 and TRBJ2-3; D gene uncertain. CDR1 is SGHNT and CDR2 is YYREEE in the germline V gene (reference sequence). Trimming stripped 2 bases from V and 2 bases from J, with 12 bases between. The CDR3 sequence is 15 residues long. CDR3 region: CASSLGSGYTDTQYF. The CDR3 bases are TGTGCCAGCAGCTTAGGTTCGGGTTACACAGATACGCAGTATTTT.

This clone turned up a few times. The rearrangement joins TRBV30 to TRBJ1-2; maybe TRBD1 (5 bases). Germline assignment: CDR1 GTSNPN and CDR2 SVGIG (reference sequence). The CDR3 is made up of 14 amino acids. With 1 base removed from V and 4 bases from J, the gap between germline ends came to 13 bases. As DNA, the CDR3 is TGTGCCTGGAGTGCCAGGGATTTAGGCTATGGCTACACCTTC. It translates to CAWSARDLGYGYTF.

V usage is TRBV5-6 and J usage is TRBJ2-7, with a possible D match to TRBD1 (6 bases). The V gene lost 5 bases and the J gene lost 5 bases, with 8 bases spanning the gap. Per germline, CDR1 SGHDT and CDR2 YYEEEE. The CDR3 has 11 amino acids. CDR3 region: CASRQGNEQYF. DNA for the CDR3: TGTGCCAGCAGGCAGGGGAACGAGCAGTACTTC.

A few counts support this clone. This chain uses TRBV27 with TRBJ1-5; possibly TRBD1 for D (5 bases). V was trimmed by 5 bases and J by 0 bases, leaving 14 bases between them. Germline CDR1 and CDR2: MNHEY and SMNVEV (reference sequence). The CDR3 has 16 residues. CDR3 sequence reads: CASSPKTVHSNQPQHF. Written as DNA, the CDR3 is TGTGCCAGCAGTCCGAAGACAGTCCATAGCAATCAGCCCCAGCATTTT.